This T cell receptor beta chain stems from a study of T cells in Graves' hyperthyroidism and ophthalmopathy. Turning to the study itself: Specimen type is peripheral blood, collected at initial diagnosis prior to any treatment. Notes on the study in general: Model output signaled ophthalmopathy a median roughly six months ahead of onset.

This clonotype was seen many times. Its antigen is as yet unknown. Together with thyroid ultrasound, orbital computed tomography, serum thyroxine and TRAb, clinical symptoms were used for diagnoses. A roughly 10 ml volume of fresh peripheral blood provided the PBMCs. The CDR3 has 16 residues. Trimming took 8 bases from V and 1 from J, leaving 18 bases between them. CDR1 and CDR2 (germline): SGHTA, FQGNSA. RNA transcripts served as the template for amplifying TCR beta CDR3 regions. First-round RT-PCR of the TCR CDR3 relied on the HTBI primer set. TCRdb itself ran the multiplex PCR reads through MiXCR, one entry per CDR3 protein. The data contain some 760,000 distinct CDR3 sequences, about 14% of them singletons.

V usage is TRBV7-2 and J usage is TRBJ1-5; tentatively, D is TRBD1 (5 bases). What was sequenced was blood. The origin of this receptor is a woman between 18 and 29 years old with Graves' hyperthyroidism. The CDR3 here is CASSRAGGRSNQPQHF. The CDR3 bases are TGTGCCAGCTCCCGGGCGGGGGGACGAAGCAATCAGCCCCAGCATTTT.